Sequencing of this T cell receptor beta chain was carried out in a study of cytomegalovirus exposure and HLA in healthy donors. In the study overall: Earlier, approximately 110 million unique TCR beta sequences were recovered from approximately 180 million T cells by an analysis.

About this clone itself: Antigen unknown.

With 60 Vbeta and 13 Jbeta primers, the PCR was carried out. Measured with immunoSEQ multiplex PCR; TCRdb has only the in-frame clones, and not every one. This table has around 120,000 clones, 63% appearing once. The ends were cut back, 3 bases at V and 0 bases at J, with 15 bases in the middle. There are 16 residues in the CDR3. The V gene's germline CDR1 is MDHEN and CDR2 SYDVKM. Study observations and caveats: CMV serostatus was the only immune exposure information that was available. A later analysis linked a missense DCLRE1C variant to TCR beta V- and J-gene trimming.

The chain couples TRBV28 to TRBJ2-7, with D uncertain. The TCR originated in a man in his forties or fifties in good health and CMV-seropositive. The source material was PBMCs. The CDR3 bases are TGTGCCAGCAGTTTCCGGGTGACCCTCAGCTCCTACGAGCAGTACTTC. This translates into CASSFRVTLSSYEQYF.